This T cell receptor (beta chain) appears in the sequencing data of a study of blood T cell repertoires in COVID-19 (dated by TCRdb to 2018 to 2021). Notes on the research overall: Collaborator samples came from the United States, Italy and Spain and covered acute and convalescent phases of COVID-19. The material from the prospective study consisted of cDNA or gDNA derived from T cells, B-cell-depleted T cells, or PBMCs. The dataset comprised deeply sampled blood TCRbeta repertoires from subjects exposed to, actively infected with, or recovered from COVID-19. The repertoires were made available in a free public database intended to serve as a resource for research on the immune response to SARS-CoV-2. The samples were drawn from the first 160 participants of the ongoing ImmuneRACE study and from 950 to 1,500 subjects provided by 6 global collaborators. Nearly every sample came with metadata listing a de-identified subject ID, COVID-19 status, age in years and sex. Where available, HLA class I and class II types were obtained from metadata supplied by the sample provider rather than from assay-based typing.

For CDR1 and CDR2, the germline V gene lists SGHRS and YFSETQ. The junction carries 14 bases between V and J, which are trimmed by 8 bases and 6 bases respectively. From cysteine to phenylalanine, the CDR3 is 13 amino acids long. Here the CDR3 DNA is all that survives: 39 bases in frame from base 1. Results the study describes overall, beyond this receptor: Clinical and demographic metadata were provided uncurated, with the amount varying by source and participant.

This clone was recorded once. No antigen is known for it. No clone much larger than this one lies a single base away; base qualities are absent. Collaborating institutions collected whole blood in K2EDTA tubes following their own protocols. For TCRbeta analysis, collaborator samples were shipped as frozen whole blood, as isolated PBMCs, or as DNA extracted from either sample type. TCRbeta CDR3 regions were amplified from genomic DNA by means of the immunoSEQ Assay, a bias-controlled multiplex PCR. In the original analysis: Within the assay, amplification of reference gene primers was used to estimate how many nucleated cells each sample contained. To quantify the absolute abundance of each unique TCRbeta CDR3 rearrangement, sequence reads were collapsed and filtered. Productive Simpson clonality was computed per sample as the square root of Simpson's diversity index over productive rearrangements. TCRdb took over this immuneACCESS table, retaining in-frame rearrangements with V and J assigned. Such tables are incomplete; in checked studies, under half of the missing clones stem from an unresolved V gene, and the remainder is unexplained. That table is the source of V, J and clone size, and D and trimming were worked out from the DNA. The sample records approximately 100,000 clones, 71% of which are singletons. Roughly 0.86% of the sample lies in the top ten.

What was sequenced was peripheral blood. The chain links TRBV5-1 with TRBJ1-4, with no confident D gene call. The receptor was isolated from a human donor with acute or convalescent COVID-19. The donor label of this sample is uncertain. CDR3 loop: CASAGSLDEKLFF. The sequenced DNA is TGCGCCAGTGCTGGCTCCTTGGATGAAAAACTGTTTTTT.